Below are 26 T cell receptor beta chains sequenced from a single sample in a study of cytomegalovirus exposure and HLA in healthy donors. It was with 60 Vbeta and 13 Jbeta primers that the PCR ran. Produced via immunoSEQ multiplex PCR; TCRdb's table is partial and in-frame only. The sample holds 150,000 to 200,000 clones, around 77% seen once. Input material: PBMCs. These receptor sequences come from a female donor in good health and CMV-seronegative.

This clone showed up just a few times. The chain uses TRBV5-1 and TRBJ2-2; possibly TRBD1 for D (5 bases). The CDR3 consists of 12 residues. Germline CDR1 and CDR2: SGHRS and YFSETQ. V was clipped by 7 bases and J by 8 bases, with 12 bases between them. CDR3 in DNA: TGCGCCAGCTCCAGGGTATCGGGGGAGCTGTTTTTT. This encodes CASSRVSGELFF.

This rearrangement joins TRBV28 to TRBJ2-5, with 8 positions matching TRBD1. There are 16 residues in the CDR3. Germline values: CDR1 MDHEN, CDR2 SYDVKM. V was clipped by 6 bases and J by 2 bases; unmatched bases: 11. This CDR3 reads CASSSWSDREQETQYF. Here the CDR3 DNA reads TGTGCCAGCAGCTCATGGTCGGACAGGGAACAAGAGACCCAGTACTTC. Combining the CDR3 with reference TRBV28 and TRBJ2-5 gives the whole variable domain DVKVTQSSRYLVKRTGEKVFLECVQDMDHENMFWYRQDPGLGLRLIYFSYDVKMKEKGDIPEGYSVSREKKERFSLILESASTNQTSMYLCASSSWSDREQETQYFGPGTRLLVL.

The J gene is TRBJ2-2, the V gene TRBV14; D not resolved. Trimming shortened V by 8 bases and J by 7 bases, and 11 bases separated the two germline ends. Germline V gene data show CDR1 as SGHDN and CDR2 as FVKESK. The CDR3 has 12 residues. The CDR3 DNA follows: TGTGCCAGCGCTTCCCTCGGCGGGGAGCTGTTTTTT. Its protein product is CASASLGGELFF. The complete variable domain, with remaining parts taken from reference TRBV14 and TRBJ2-2, reads EAGVTQFPSHSVIEKGQTVTLRCDPISGHDNLYWYRRVMGKEIKFLLHFVKESKQDESGMPNNRFLAERTGGTYSTLKVQPAELEDSGVYFCASASLGGELFFGEGSRLTVL.

To note about this clone: Relative to the germline gene, one junction end is altered; a read error may explain this. Other DNA sequences in the same sample also yield this CDR3. The V and J genes are TRBV10-3 and TRBJ2-7; D might be TRBD2 (5 bases). From germline, CDR1 is ENHRY and CDR2 SYGVKD. The CDR3 sequence is 15 residues long. The CDR3 DNA sequence: TGCGCCATCAGTGAGTCGCATGGCGGGCCCTACGAGCAGTACTTC. It translates to CAISESHGGPYEQYF.

The CDR3 sequence is CASTGLLAKNIQYF. CDR3 coding DNA: TGTGCCAGCACAGGGTTACTAGCCAAAAACATTCAGTACTTC. The V gene is TRBV28, the J gene TRBJ2-4; the D gene is possibly TRBD1 (5 bases). Germline lookup yields CDR1 MDHEN and CDR2 SYDVKM. The V end was cut by 7 bases, the J end by 0 bases, with 10 bases between. This CDR3 spans 14 amino acids.

The rearrangement links TRBV18 to TRBJ2-3; tentatively, D is TRBD1 (6 bases). The CDR3 is 17 amino acids. CDR1 is KGHSH, CDR2 LQKENI, per germline. V lost 1 base and J lost 3, with 17 bases in between. The CDR3 is CASSPLARTERTDTQYF. The CDR3 DNA follows: TGTGCCAGCTCACCACTTGCGCGGACAGAGAGAACAGATACGCAGTATTTT.

The chain carries TRBV5-7 and TRBJ1-5, with 7 positions matching TRBD1. TRBV5-7 is recorded as an ORF, its role being uncertain. The CDR3 is 13 residues long. J was trimmed by 6 bases and V by 7 bases; bases with no gene match: 7. The CDR3 DNA reads as TGTGCCAGCCCTTACCAGGGGGGTCAGCCCCAGCATTTT. This sequence encodes CASPYQGGQPQHF.

The rearrangement joins TRBV29-1 to TRBJ2-7; 7 nucleotides agree with TRBD2. The CDR3 loop spans 12 amino acids. V was clipped by 3 bases and J by 5 bases; unmatched bases: 4. Germline lookup yields CDR1 SQVTM and CDR2 ANQGSEA. The CDR3 reads CSVEWGGDEQYF. The CDR3 region has the DNA TGCAGCGTTGAGTGGGGGGGTGACGAGCAGTACTTC.

With regard to this clone: A junction boundary mismatches the germline segment, possibly from a read error. The rearrangement joins TRBV27 to TRBJ2-7; a weak D match, TRBD1 (7 bases). The CDR3 contains 13 residues. CDR1 and CDR2 (germline): MNHEY, SMNVEV (reference sequence). The CDR3 reads CAPRQGGSHEQYF. In nucleotides, the CDR3 is TGTGCCCCCCGGCAGGGGGGCTCCCACGAGCAGTACTTC.

The chain employs TRBV5-1 and TRBJ2-5; perhaps TRBD2 as D (5 bases). V was pared by 4 bases and J by 5 bases, with 15 bases between. Germline V lookup: CDR1 SGHRS, CDR2 YFSETQ. The CDR3 has 14 residues. DNA for the CDR3: TGCGCCAGCAGCCGGCGACTGCCGGGGGAGACCCAGTACTTC. Amino acid sequence: CASSRRLPGETQYF.

The CDR3 DNA follows: TGTGCCAGCAGTGATGATAGGGGTTTAGGGTACGAGCAGTACTTC. Amino acid sequence: CASSDDRGLGYEQYF. The chain uses TRBV2 and TRBJ2-7, with D maybe TRBD1 (5 bases). In germline, CDR1 is SNHLY, CDR2 FYNNEI. There are 15 residues in the CDR3. V was clipped by 3 bases and J by 4 bases, with 16 bases between them.

The rearrangement uses TRBV7-9 and TRBJ2-3; D is perhaps TRBD2 (6 bases). The length of the CDR3 is 15 residues. V was shortened by 3 bases and J by 0 bases, with 10 bases between the two germline ends. Per germline, CDR1 SEHNR and CDR2 FQNEAQ (reference sequence). The CDR3 region is CASSFSGHSTDTQYF. The CDR3 region has the DNA TGTGCCAGCAGCTTTAGCGGCCATAGCACAGATACGCAGTATTTT.

CDR3 amino acids: CASSLWGDTEAFF. CDR3 sequence (DNA): TGTGCCAGCAGCTTATGGGGAGACACTGAAGCTTTCTTT. V usage is TRBV7-3 and J usage is TRBJ1-1; D remains ambiguous. This CDR3 spans 13 amino acids. Germline V CDR1 and CDR2: SGHTA, FQGTGA. The ends were cut back, 2 bases at V and 3 bases at J, with 7 bases in the middle.

This sequence joins TRBV19 and TRBJ1-3; tentative D call: TRBD1 (6 bases). The V gene lost 6 bases and the J gene lost 3 bases, with 15 bases spanning the gap. The V gene's germline CDR1 is LNHDA and CDR2 SQIVND (reference sequence). The CDR3 spans 15 residues. CDR3 sequence reads: CASRHREINGNTIYF. DNA for the CDR3: TGTGCCAGTAGACACAGGGAGATAAATGGAAACACCATATATTTT.

V is TRBV7-9 and J is TRBJ1-1; D not certain. The germline CDR1 and CDR2 sequences are SEHNR and FQNEAQ (reference sequence). The germline V and J ends were trimmed by 5 bases and 2 bases, with 6 bases remaining between them. CDR3 length: 12 residues. This chain's CDR3 is CASSTLNTEAFF. CDR3 nucleotides: TGTGCCAGCAGCACTCTAAACACTGAAGCTTTCTTT.

The J gene is TRBJ1-1, the V gene TRBV7-9; a possible D gene is TRBD1 (5 bases). The CDR3 extends over 13 amino acids. Trimming left V 3 bases short and J 6 bases short, with 11 bases between. The germline V gene encodes CDR1 SEHNR and CDR2 FQNEAQ (reference sequence). The CDR3 loop reads CASSFTGPAEAFF. As DNA, the CDR3 is TGTGCCAGCAGCTTTACAGGTCCCGCTGAAGCTTTCTTT.

The gene calls are TRBV5-6 and TRBJ1-5, with 8 bases lining up with TRBD1. CDR3 size: 16 residues. The germline gives CDR1 SGHDT, CDR2 YYEEEE. With V trimmed by 2 bases and J by 2 bases, 6 bases remained unmatched. CDR3 nucleotide sequence: TGTGCCAGCAGCTTTTTCGACAGGGGCGGCAATCAGCCCCAGCATTTT. It yields the protein CASSFFDRGGNQPQHF.

The J gene is TRBJ2-2, the V gene TRBV19; TRBD2 aligns across 7 bases. The germline V gene has CDR1 LNHDA and CDR2 SQIVND (reference sequence). V lost 3 bases and J lost 7; bases outside the gene matches: 8. The CDR3 sequence is 15 residues long. The chain's CDR3 is CASSIKGSGGGELFF. For the CDR3, the DNA is TGTGCCAGTAGTATTAAGGGCTCGGGAGGCGGGGAGCTGTTTTTT.

V gene TRBV7-9 combines with J gene TRBJ1-1, with D possibly TRBD1 on 6 matching bases. The germline CDR1 and CDR2 sequences are SEHNR and FQNEAQ (reference sequence). The germline V and J ends were trimmed by 4 bases and 5 bases, with 11 bases remaining between them. CDR3 size: 13 residues. The CDR3 DNA follows: TGTGCCAGCAGCTCGGGGGGCGGGACTGAAGCTTTCTTT. Protein: CASSSGGGTEAFF.

This clone was recorded once. J is TRBJ2-3 and V is TRBV5-5; 10 bases are shared with TRBD1. The CDR3 runs to 16 residues. The V segment lost 2 bases and the J segment 1 base; nucleotides outside the gene matches: 4. Germline assignment: CDR1 SGHKS and CDR2 YYEKEE (reference sequence). CDR3 sequence reads: CASSFGTGVGTDTQYF. CDR3 sequence (DNA): TGTGCCAGCAGCTTCGGGACAGGGGTCGGCACAGATACGCAGTATTTT. Based on the CDR3 plus reference TRBV5-5 and TRBJ2-3, the full variable domain is DAGVTQSPTHLIKTRGQQVTLRCSPISGHKSVSWYQQVLGQGPQFIFQYYEKEERGRGNFPDRFSARQFPNYSSELNVNALLLGDSALYLCASSFGTGVGTDTQYFGPGTRLTVL.

This chain joins TRBV7-7 and TRBJ2-2; 12 bases are shared with TRBD1. The CDR3 sequence is 16 residues long. V shed 2 bases and J 7 bases; nucleotides not matched to a gene: 5. In germline, CDR1 is SSHAT, CDR2 FNYEAQ (reference sequence). The CDR3, as DNA: TGTGCCAGCAGCTTAAGGGGGACAGGGGGCAACGGGGAGCTGTTTTTT. Protein: CASSLRGTGGNGELFF.

The chain employs TRBV5-1 and TRBJ2-7; 7 bases match TRBD1. The germline CDR1 and CDR2 sequences are SGHRS and YFSETQ. This CDR3 comprises 12 residues. Germline trimming cut 2 bases from V and 6 bases from J; bases unmatched to any gene: 2. The chain's CDR3 is CASSFEGAEQYF. For the CDR3, the DNA is TGCGCCAGCAGCTTTGAGGGGGCCGAGCAGTACTTC.

This chain joins TRBV28 and TRBJ1-2, with 8 bases fitting TRBD1. V was pared by 6 bases and J by 2 bases, with 5 bases of the junction left unmatched. The germline V gene has CDR1 MDHEN and CDR2 SYDVKM. This CDR3 spans 14 amino acids. CDR3 sequence: CASRARGQNYGYTF. The CDR3 region has the DNA TGTGCCAGCAGAGCCAGGGGGCAGAACTATGGCTACACCTTC.

This chain connects TRBV18 to TRBJ2-7; unclear D gene. The CDR3 is 13 residues long. Germline V gene data show CDR1 as KGHSH and CDR2 as LQKENI. The V gene lost 2 bases and the J gene lost 1 base, with 6 bases spanning the gap. DNA for the CDR3: TGTGCCAGCTCACCATTGGCTTCCTACGAGCAGTACTTC. This gives the protein CASSPLASYEQYF.

The J gene is TRBJ1-1, the V gene TRBV5-1; the match to TRBD1 covers 8 bases. V lost 7 bases, J lost 6 bases, and 8 bases stayed unmatched. The CDR3 has 13 amino acids. Germline V gives CDR1 SGHRS, CDR2 YFSETQ. CDR3 bases: TGCGCCAGCTTACAGGGGGGGGGCGCTGAAGCTTTCTTT. This encodes CASLQGGGAEAFF.

The chain carries TRBV4-1 and TRBJ2-7; the match to TRBD2 covers 9 bases. V lost 3 bases to trimming and J lost 9 bases; unmatched junction nucleotides: 18. Per the germline V gene, CDR1 is MGHRA and CDR2 is YSYEKL. This CDR3 contains 17 residues. CDR3 sequence reads: CASSQYVGTGTAGGQYF. The DNA of the CDR3 is TGCGCCAGCAGCCAGTATGTTGGAACCGGGACAGCGGGAGGGCAGTACTTC.